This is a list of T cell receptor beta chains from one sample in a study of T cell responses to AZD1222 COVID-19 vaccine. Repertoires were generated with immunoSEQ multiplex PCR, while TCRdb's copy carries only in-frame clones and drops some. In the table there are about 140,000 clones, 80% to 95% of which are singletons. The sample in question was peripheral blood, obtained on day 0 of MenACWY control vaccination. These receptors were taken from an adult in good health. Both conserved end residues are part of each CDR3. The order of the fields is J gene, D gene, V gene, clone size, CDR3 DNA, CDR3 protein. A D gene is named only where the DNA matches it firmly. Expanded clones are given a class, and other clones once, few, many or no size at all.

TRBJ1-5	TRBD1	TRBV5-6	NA	TGTGCCAGCAGCTCGAGAGGACAGGGGTGGAATCAGCCCCAGCATTTT	CASSSRGQGWNQPQHF
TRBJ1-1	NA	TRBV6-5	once	TGTGCCAGCAGAGCGGGGCTTTTTGAAGGCACTGAAGCTTTCTTT	CASRAGLFEGTEAFF
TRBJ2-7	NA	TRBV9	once	TGTGCCAGCAGCCCCCGGGGAACTTCGGGCGAGCAGTACTTC	CASSPRGTSGEQYF
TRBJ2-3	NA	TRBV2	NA	TGTGCCAGCGGGGAGAGGGGACTCCCCACAGATACGCAGTATTTT	CASGERGLPTDTQYF
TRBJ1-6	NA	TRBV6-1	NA	TGTGCCAGCAGTGAAGTAGGAGTTAATTCACCCCTCCACTTT	CASSEVGVNSPLHF
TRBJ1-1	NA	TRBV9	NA	TGTGCCAGCAGCGCATCCGGGACCCCCGGAACTGAAGCTTTCTTT	CASSASGTPGTEAFF
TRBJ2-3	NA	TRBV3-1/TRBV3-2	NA	TGTGCCAGCAGCCAGAGGGGGGAATCAGATACGCAGTATTTT	CASSQRGESDTQYF
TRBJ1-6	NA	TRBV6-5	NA	TGTGCCAGCCGGGAGTCATCACCCCTCCACTTT	CASRESSPLHF
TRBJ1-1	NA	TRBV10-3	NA	TGTGCCAAGAACCAGGGGAAGAGTAGCACTGAAGCTTTCTTT	CAKNQGKSSTEAFF
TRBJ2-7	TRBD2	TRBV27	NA	TGTGCCAGCAGCAAACTAGCGGGGTTTGGAGAGCAGTACTTC	CASSKLAGFGEQYF
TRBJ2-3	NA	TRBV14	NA	TGTGCCAGCAGCCACCGCGGCGGGAAGAGAGGCACAGATACGCAGTATTTT	CASSHRGGKRGTDTQYF